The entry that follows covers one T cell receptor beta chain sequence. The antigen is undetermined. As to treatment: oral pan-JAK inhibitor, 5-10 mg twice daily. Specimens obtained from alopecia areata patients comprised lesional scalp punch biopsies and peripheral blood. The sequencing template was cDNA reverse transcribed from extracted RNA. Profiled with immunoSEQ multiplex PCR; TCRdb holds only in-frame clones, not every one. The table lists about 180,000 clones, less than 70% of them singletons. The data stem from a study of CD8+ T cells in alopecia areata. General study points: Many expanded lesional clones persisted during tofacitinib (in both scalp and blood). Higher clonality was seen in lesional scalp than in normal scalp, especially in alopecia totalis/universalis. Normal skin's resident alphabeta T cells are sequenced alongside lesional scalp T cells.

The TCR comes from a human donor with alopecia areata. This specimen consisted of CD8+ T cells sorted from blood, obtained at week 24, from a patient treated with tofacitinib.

The CDR3 is CATSKSDSGGRYEQYF. In nucleotides, the CDR3 is TGTGCCACCAGCAAATCAGATAGCGGGGGACGCTACGAGCAGTACTTC. The V call is TRBV15, the J call TRBJ2-7; 9 nucleotides match TRBD2. The J segment lost 3 bases and the V segment lost 4 bases, leaving 10 bases of the junction unmatched. The CDR3 has 16 residues. Germline-derived CDR1 and CDR2 are LNHNV and YYDKDF (reference sequence).